The rows below give T cell receptor beta chains drawn from one sample of a study of cytomegalovirus exposure and HLA in healthy donors. Clones were sequenced by immunoSEQ multiplex PCR, and TCRdb holds only the in-frame ones, with some missing. The table includes more than 95,000 clones, 75% to 90% detected once. The specimen sequenced was PBMCs. These receptors all stem from a man younger than 40 in good health and CMV-seropositive. The CDR3 runs from the conserved cysteine through the conserved F or W. Clone size is shown for a subset of rows, as once, few, many or a class of expanded clone.

clone size	V gene	CDR3 protein
.	TRBV2	CASRADRVNNEQYF
.	TRBV14	CASSHWTEPDNSPLHF
.	TRBV5-1	CASSPQGNEETQYF
few	TRBV28	CASSLHSIYEQYF
.	TRBV4-1	CASSPSSRANTGELFF
.	TRBV27	CASSHNSGQSSSYNEQFF
once	TRBV27	CASSLSPNSNQPQHF
.	TRBV7-9	CASSLLAGGPTGELFF
few	TRBV18	CASSSDRVSSPLHF
.	TRBV6-5	CASADRGYGYTF
.	TRBV7-9	CASSLGAGGTQETQYF
.	TRBV9	CASSPGGTGVIDTEAFF
.	TRBV6-1	CASNKPGGGENEAFF
once	TRBV19	CASSTRPGTGISPLHF